This TCR beta chain was sequenced in a study of T cells expressing NK-cell markers. Per germline, CDR1 MNHEY and CDR2 SVGAGI. This CDR3 contains 15 residues. TCRdb reprocessed the 5' RACE reads and keeps a single row for each CDR3 protein, giving no DNA. The ten top clones account for just over 20%, within a sample of approximately 170,000 distinct CDR3 sequences. Concerning this clonotype: Its antigen is as yet unknown.

Study-wide points: Unclear, still, was the HCMV specificity of the expanded NKG2C+ T cell clones. Leadership of the CD3+CD56-NKG2C+ fraction also belonged to these clonotypes in four donors. The study found dominant NKG2C+ clonotypes at about 1.0-8% of CD8+ T cells in roughly six donors.

The gene calls are TRBV6-5 and TRBJ1-1. The clonotype originates from a man aged 18 to 69 in good health. The sequenced material came from blood T cells: a sorted CD56 or NKG2C T cell subset, CD4+ or CD8+ T cells, or bulk PBMC T cells (not recorded which). The CDR3 reads CASSYLPGDNTEAFF.